Presented here are 15 T cell receptor beta chains from one specimen sequenced in a study of blood T cells in healthy people across ages. It was with a sample-barcoded 5' primer and a J-beta primer mix that a second PCR of about 7 to 12 cycles was run. Each CDR3 protein is one row after TCRdb ran MiXCR on the 5' RACE reads. The sample contains hundreds of thousands of distinct CDR3 sequences, 58% of which appear only once. Sample: blood. These receptors all come from a man aged 30 to 39 in good health.

V is TRBV14 and J is TRBJ2-7, with a weak D call TRBD1 (5 bases). The J call may be incorrect, as the DNA end agrees better with TRBJ2-5. CDR1 is SGHDN and CDR2 is FVKESK in the germline V gene. The CDR3 consists of 14 residues. CDR3: CASSQVVGVETQYF. In nucleotides, the CDR3 is TGTGCCAGCAGCCAAGTAGTAGGGGTCGAGACCCAGTACTTC.

V is TRBV24-1 and J is TRBJ2-3, with no clear D. Trimming took off 3 bases at V and 6 bases at J, with 18 bases between the two ends. Looked up from germline, CDR1 is KGHDR and CDR2 is SFDVKD. The CDR3 covers 16 residues. CDR3 residues: CATSDPSGPPEDTQYF. DNA for the CDR3: TGTGCCACCAGTGATCCCTCGGGCCCCCCGGAGGATACGCAGTATTTT.

This clonotype appeared many times. This chain connects TRBV7-2 to TRBJ2-4; D is ambiguous. Germline CDR1 reads SGHTA; CDR2 reads FQGNSA. The V and J ends lost 3 bases and 0 bases respectively, with 18 bases between them. The CDR3 has 18 amino acids. CDR3 in amino acids: CASSFSSRARLAKNIQYF. The CDR3, as DNA: TGTGCCAGCAGCTTTAGTTCTAGGGCGCGACTAGCCAAAAACATTCAGTACTTC. Looking up the rest from reference TRBV7-2 and TRBJ2-4 gives the full variable domain: GAGVSQSPSNKVTEKGKDVELRCDPISGHTALYWYRQSLGQGLEFLIYFQGNSAPDKSGLPSDRFSAERTGGSVSTLTIQRTQQEDSAVYLCASSFSSRARLAKNIQYFGAGTRLSVL.

This clonotype was detected a few times. This chain joins TRBV6-6 and TRBJ2-1; D is possibly TRBD1 or TRBD2 (5 bases each). Germline V gene data show CDR1 as MNHNY and CDR2 as SVGAGI (reference sequence). The length of the CDR3 is 12 residues. V was clipped by 10 bases and J by 4 bases, with 11 bases between them. The CDR3 DNA sequence: TGTGCCACCACGGGGCCTTACAATGAGCAGTTCTTC. Its translation is CATTGPYNEQFF.

The CDR3 sequence is CASRTPGTGSYEQYF. CDR3 sequence (DNA): TGTGCCAGCAGAACCCCCGGGACAGGATCCTACGAGCAGTACTTC. This chain joins TRBV7-2 and TRBJ2-7; 8 nucleotides line up with TRBD1. The V and J ends lost 6 bases and 1 base, in that order; junction bases with no gene match: 8. The length of the CDR3 is 15 residues. Germline CDR1 reads SGHTA; CDR2 reads FQGNSA.

V usage is TRBV2 and J usage is TRBJ1-2, with D perhaps TRBD1 (5 bases). Germline V CDR1 and CDR2: SNHLY, FYNNEI. V was trimmed by 3 bases and J by 7 bases, leaving 9 bases between them. The CDR3 runs to 12 residues. CDR3 sequence (DNA): TGTGCCAGCAGTGAGGCGGGGCGTGGCTACACCTTC. This encodes CASSEAGRGYTF.

This sequence joins TRBV7-2 and TRBJ2-7; D perhaps matches TRBD2 (6 bases). CDR1 SGHTA and CDR2 FQGNSA come from the germline V gene. The germline V and J ends were trimmed by 10 bases and 4 bases, with 11 bases remaining between them. This CDR3 is built from 11 residues. CDR3 sequence: CATGDWYEQYF. The CDR3 nucleotides are TGTGCCACGGGGGATTGGTACGAGCAGTACTTC.

This clonotype was counted a single time. This chain connects TRBV28 to TRBJ2-5; 8 bases line up with TRBD2. Germline loops: CDR1 MDHEN, CDR2 SYDVKM. With 6 bases clipped from V and 2 bases from J, the junction kept 5 bases outside the gene matches. This CDR3 spans 14 amino acids. CDR3 nucleotide sequence: TGTGCCAGCAGCCCAGCGGGAGTACAAGAGACCCAGTACTTC. Translating gives CASSPAGVQETQYF.

The chain carries TRBV5-5 and TRBJ2-5; either TRBD1 or TRBD2 may supply D (6 bases each). Near its end, the DNA agrees better with TRBJ2-7, so the J call may be wrong. Germline V gene sequence: CDR1 SGHKS, CDR2 YYEKEE (reference sequence). The CDR3 spans 15 residues. CDR3 nucleotide sequence: TGTGCCAGCAGTTCGCCGGGACATGGAGGGTACGAGCAGTACTTC. Amino acid sequence: CASSSPGHGGYEQYF.

This rearrangement joins TRBV5-1 to TRBJ2-1; D is unclear. The germline V gene encodes CDR1 SGHRS and CDR2 YFSETQ. The CDR3 covers 13 residues. Trimming took off 0 bases at V and 5 bases at J, with 6 bases between the two ends. This CDR3 reads CASSLDINNEQFF. CDR3 DNA sequence: TGCGCCAGCAGCTTGGACATAAACAATGAGCAGTTCTTC.

V and J are TRBV5-1 and TRBJ2-1; 7 positions agree with TRBD2. The CDR3 extends over 15 amino acids. Germline V CDR1 and CDR2: SGHRS, YFSETQ. J was trimmed by 5 bases and V by 2 bases; bases with no gene match: 7. CDR3 in DNA: TGCGCCAGCAGCTTACGGACTAGTTCCGACAATGAGCAGTTCTTC. Protein sequence: CASSLRTSSDNEQFF. The full variable domain, rest sourced from reference TRBV5-1 and TRBJ2-1, is KAGVTQTPRYLIKTRGQQVTLSCSPISGHRSVSWYQQTPGQGLQFLFEYFSETQRNKGNFPGRFSGRQFSNSRSEMNVSTLELGDSALYLCASSLRTSSDNEQFFGPGTRLTVL.

The chain employs TRBV20-1 and TRBJ2-7, with TRBD2 as a possible D gene (5 bases). The length of the CDR3 is 12 residues. Germline loops: CDR1 DFQATT, CDR2 SNEGSKA (reference sequence). The V gene lost 3 bases and the J gene lost 6 bases, with 12 bases spanning the gap. CDR3 coding DNA: TGCAGTGCTAGTCGAGGGCTCCTCGAGCAGTACTTC. This translates into CSASRGLLEQYF.

V usage is TRBV9 and J usage is TRBJ1-2; a possible D gene is TRBD1 (6 bases). This CDR3 is 14 amino acids long. V was trimmed by 4 bases and J by 9 bases, leaving 19 bases between them. Germline assignment: CDR1 SGDLS and CDR2 YYNGEE. The CDR3 is CASSQGAGAQRYTF. CDR3 DNA sequence: TGTGCCAGCAGCCAAGGGGCAGGGGCTCAACGCTACACCTTC.

The chain joins TRBV7-6 to TRBJ2-1; 9 bases match TRBD2. The CDR3 extends over 18 amino acids. The germline CDR1 and CDR2 sequences are SGHVS and FNYEAQ. V dropped 4 bases and J dropped 6; count of bases not matched to a gene: 16. The CDR3 region has the DNA TGTGCCAGCAGCTCGCCCATCTTAGCGGGGGAGGGGTCCAATGAGCAGTTCTTC. Protein sequence: CASSSPILAGEGSNEQFF.

The V call is TRBV13, the J call TRBJ2-4; D not certain. Trimming cost V 5 bases and J 3 bases, with 11 bases left between them. Germline CDR1 reads PRHDT; CDR2 reads FYEKMQ (reference sequence). The CDR3 length is 14 residues. The CDR3 loop reads CASSPVGVKNIQYF. For the CDR3, the DNA is TGTGCCAGCAGCCCAGTGGGTGTCAAAAACATTCAGTACTTC.